One and the same sample provided the 10 T cell receptor beta chains below, sequenced in a study of CD8 T cells in Susac syndrome. Random hexamers primed reverse transcription of about 0.45 to 1 ug RNA. In TCRdb, the immunoSEQ multiplex PCR reads were re-called with MiXCR into one record per CDR3 protein. The sample lists about 150,000 distinct CDR3 sequences; over 95% were seen once. The source material was CD8+ T cells from PBMCs. The receptors come from a human donor with multiple sclerosis.

The chain has TRBV3-1 and TRBJ2-7; 8 nucleotides align to TRBD1. CDR3 length: 16 amino acids. Germline CDR1 is LGHDT and CDR2 is YNNKEL (reference sequence). V gave up 5 bases and J gave up 1 base; unmatched junction bases: 10. CDR3 bases: TGTGCCAGCAGCGTAAAAGGGACAGGATATTCCTACGAGCAGTACTTC. It yields the protein CASSVKGTGYSYEQYF.

This chain connects TRBV5-1 to TRBJ1-5; D is unclear. Germline V gene data show CDR1 as SGHRS and CDR2 as YFSETQ. Trimming removed 4 bases from V and 4 bases from J, with 12 bases in between. CDR3 size: 14 residues. CDR3 in amino acids: CASSPGRGNQPQHF. CDR3 nucleotide sequence: TGCGCCAGCAGCCCCGGCCGGGGTAATCAGCCCCAGCATTTT.

The chain is built from TRBV2 and TRBJ1-5; 9 bases match TRBD1. V gave up 5 bases and J gave up 6 bases; unmatched junction bases: 8. CDR3 length: 15 residues. Germline V lookup: CDR1 SNHLY, CDR2 FYNNEI. The CDR3 loop reads CASSLTGGPSQPQHF. The DNA of the CDR3 is TGTGCCAGCAGTCTGACAGGGGGACCAAGTCAGCCCCAGCATTTT.

The rearrangement links TRBV3-1 to TRBJ1-4; no reliable D call. The CDR3 has 12 amino acids. V gave up 0 bases and J gave up 13 bases, with 9 bases separating them. Per the germline V gene, CDR1 is LGHDT and CDR2 is YNNKEL (reference sequence). This chain's CDR3 is CASSQDRAGLFF. CDR3 bases: TGTGCCAGCAGCCAAGATAGGGCAGGACTGTTTTTT.

This rearrangement joins TRBV20-1 to TRBJ1-6; 7 bases align to TRBD1. The CDR3 length is 16 residues. Per germline, CDR1 DFQATT and CDR2 SNEGSKA (reference sequence). V lost 0 bases, J lost 9 bases, and 11 bases stayed unmatched. The CDR3 coding sequence is TGCAGTGCTAGAGATCCCCTAGGGGGCGAATTTTCACCCCTCCACTTT. It specifies CSARDPLGGEFSPLHF.

This clonotype appeared once. Here the CDR3 reads CSVPGAGDTEAFF. The CDR3 DNA follows: TGCAGTGTCCCAGGGGCAGGGGACACTGAAGCTTTCTTT. The chain has TRBV20-1 and TRBJ1-1, with D perhaps matching TRBD1 (6 bases). The CDR3 is made up of 13 amino acids. V dropped 7 bases and J dropped 3 bases, with 15 bases sitting between them. Germline V lookup: CDR1 DFQATT, CDR2 SNEGSKA (reference sequence).

V is TRBV5-1 and J is TRBJ1-2; 7 nucleotides agree with TRBD1. CDR3 size: 12 residues. The V gene end was trimmed by 4 bases and the J gene end by 8 bases; junction bases not matched to a gene: 5. Germline CDR1 is SGHRS and CDR2 is YFSETQ. The CDR3 sequence is CASSETGVGYTF. As DNA, the CDR3 is TGCGCCAGCAGCGAAACAGGGGTAGGCTACACCTTC. The variable domain in full, completed from reference TRBV5-1 and TRBJ1-2, reads KAGVTQTPRYLIKTRGQQVTLSCSPISGHRSVSWYQQTPGQGLQFLFEYFSETQRNKGNFPGRFSGRQFSNSRSEMNVSTLELGDSALYLCASSETGVGYTFGSGTRLTVV.

This chain joins TRBV25-1 and TRBJ1-1; D is uncertain. The CDR3 has 13 amino acids. Germline V gene data show CDR1 as MGHDK and CDR2 as SYGVNS. V lost 3 bases and J 1 base, leaving 6 bases between the germline ends. This CDR3 reads CASSEWPNTEAFF. The DNA for the CDR3 is TGTGCCAGCAGTGAGTGGCCGAACACTGAAGCTTTCTTT.

V is TRBV15 and J is TRBJ2-7; TRBD1 aligns across 9 bases. CDR1 is LNHNV and CDR2 is YYDKDF in the germline V gene (reference sequence). The CDR3 runs 16 residues. J was trimmed by 1 base and V by 2 bases; bases with no gene match: 6. The DNA of the CDR3 is TGTGCCACCAGCAGATTGGGACAGGGATCTTCCTACGAGCAGTACTTC. Its protein product is CATSRLGQGSSYEQYF.

V gene TRBV25-1 combines with J gene TRBJ1-2; TRBD1 matches at 11 bases. The CDR3 runs 16 residues. The trim removed 9 bases at V and 4 bases at J, leaving 13 bases unmatched. CDR1 MGHDK and CDR2 SYGVNS come from the germline V gene. DNA of the CDR3: TGTGCCAGTTCACTATCGGGACAGGGGGTAAGCTATGGCTACACCTTC. Amino acid sequence: CASSLSGQGVSYGYTF.